The text below deals with one TCR beta chain. Only in-frame clones appear in the TCRdb table, and some are missing; sequencing was by immunoSEQ multiplex PCR. This repertoire shows about 530,000 clones, 90% to 96% found once; its top ten account for about 0.054%. This entry is derived from a study of shared clonotypes between healthy human individuals. The CDR3 runs to 16 residues. Germline trimming cut 5 bases from V and 0 bases from J; bases unmatched to any gene: 9. The germline V gene encodes CDR1 MDHEN and CDR2 SYDVKM. This chain connects TRBV28 to TRBJ1-2; 7 bases match TRBD1. This clonotype was sampled from a woman in her twenties or thirties in good health. Sequenced input: naive CD4+ T cells sorted from blood. Noted subset: CD45RA+ positively selected. The CDR3 DNA sequence: TGTGCCAGCAGTATTCGGGCAGGGACAGCTAACTATGGCTACACCTTC. Encoded protein: CASSIRAGTANYGYTF.